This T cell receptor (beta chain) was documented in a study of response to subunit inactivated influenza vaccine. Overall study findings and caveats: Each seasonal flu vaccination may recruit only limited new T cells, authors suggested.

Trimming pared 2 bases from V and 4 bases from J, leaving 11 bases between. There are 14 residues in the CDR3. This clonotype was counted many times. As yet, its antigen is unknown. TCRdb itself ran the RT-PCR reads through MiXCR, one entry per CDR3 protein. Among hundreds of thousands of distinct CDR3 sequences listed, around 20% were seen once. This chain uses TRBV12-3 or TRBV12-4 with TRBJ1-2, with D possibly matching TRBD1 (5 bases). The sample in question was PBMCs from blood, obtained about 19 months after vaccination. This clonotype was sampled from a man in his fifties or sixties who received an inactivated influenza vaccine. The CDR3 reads CASSLQGGFYGYTF. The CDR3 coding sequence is TGTGCCAGCAGTTTACAGGGCGGGTTCTATGGCTACACCTTC.